This T cell receptor beta chain was profiled in a study of blood T cells in healthy people across ages (dated by TCRdb to between 2014 and 2016). Regarding the research as a whole: In model experiments, roughly one uniquely barcoded TCR beta cDNA molecule per two T cells was captured by template switching. The study measured age-related changes in TCR beta repertoire diversity using deep sequencing normalized with unique cDNA molecular identifiers. Donors were grouped into four age groups: young (average 16 years), middle-aged (less than 40), aged (around 60) and long-lived (about 90). To avoid experimental bias, donors of different ages were distributed randomly across sequencing lanes. For two donors (one aged 18 to 29 and one aged 80 or older), the study analyzed two additional independent replicas of 1 million unique cDNA reads from the same blood draw.

This clonotype was seen once. Its antigen remains undetermined. Base quality data are lacking; no much larger clone is found one base away. One read is thin evidence. The 40 or so donors, aged about 6 to 95 years, were systemically healthy Caucasian individuals from Russia. Each donor gave ten milliliters of peripheral blood, collected into EDTA-treated Vacutainer tubes. Ficoll-Paque density-gradient centrifugation was used to isolate PBMCs, with at least 7 million per sample. Trizol reagent was used to extract total RNA from the PBMCs, yielding at least 6 micrograms per sample. For every donor, flow cytometry on a PBMC aliquot measured the percentage of naive CD45RAhigh/CD27high T cells. Libraries were made using 5' RACE. These reads were obtained on an Illumina HiSeq 2500. A second roughly 6 to 11 cycle PCR used a sample-barcoded 5' primer and a J-beta primer mix. A template-switch 5' adaptor carrying 12 random nucleotides introduced a unique molecular identifier onto each TCR beta cDNA molecule. Each sample yielded at least 3 million CDR3-containing paired-end reads. First-strand cDNA synthesis was performed from all RNA using the Mint cDNA synthesis kit, with priming by a TRBC-specific oligonucleotide. Following uracil-DNA glycosylase treatment, a first 18-cycle PCR with universal primers M1SS and BC2_uni_R was performed on all cDNA. Per the authors' processing: Each sample was normalized by randomly selecting 1 million high-quality reads, each carrying a distinct molecular identifier. Reads with shared molecular identifiers were discarded instead of being binned into consensus sequences. CDR3 identification, clonotype clustering and error correction used MiTCR with a Q25 quality threshold and the strictest error-elimination algorithm. A nonparametric unseen species model using Euler transformation provided a lower-bound estimate of total TCR beta diversity. In TCRdb, the public reads were trimmed at Q25 with fastp and aligned with MiXCR, with productive beta chains retained. All rows with the same CDR3 protein become a single entry with the most common DNA and genes. TCRdb, not the authors, supplied the V and J calls. Across this sample there are just under 900,000 distinct CDR3 sequences, with around 28% seen only once. Together, the top ten hold 15% to 20% of the sample.

What the work shows at the level of the full study, not this receptor alone: Observed TCR beta diversity per million T cells fell roughly linearly with age, and a significant reduction was already apparent by age roughly 41. The percentage of naive T cells measured by flow cytometry correlated strongly with observed TCR beta diversity. Because profiling used bulk unsorted PBMCs, naive and antigen-experienced compartments could not be compared conclusively. Total diversity estimates from one million sequenced T cells were considered lower bounds and underestimates. Compared with the aged group, the long-lived group had more naive CD4+ T cells, fewer expanded clones and increased TCR diversity, a pattern suggesting age selection. Because donor CMV infection status was unknown, age-related changes in expanded clonotypes were potentially confounded.

According to the germline V gene, CDR1 reads SNHLY and CDR2 reads FYNNEI. The CDR3 runs 15 residues from the cysteine to the phenylalanine. Of the read, only the CDR3 DNA is kept; its 45 bases are in frame from base 1. This clonotype was sampled from an elderly woman in good health. This chain is built from TRBV2 and TRBJ2-7; the central 9 bases match TRBD1. The tail of the sequence fits TRBJ2-5 better, so the J call may be wrong. The sequencing input was blood. The CDR3 region reads CASSHPTGGIETQYF. The sequence in DNA is TGTGCCAGCAGCCACCCAACAGGGGGCATAGAGACCCAGTACTTC.